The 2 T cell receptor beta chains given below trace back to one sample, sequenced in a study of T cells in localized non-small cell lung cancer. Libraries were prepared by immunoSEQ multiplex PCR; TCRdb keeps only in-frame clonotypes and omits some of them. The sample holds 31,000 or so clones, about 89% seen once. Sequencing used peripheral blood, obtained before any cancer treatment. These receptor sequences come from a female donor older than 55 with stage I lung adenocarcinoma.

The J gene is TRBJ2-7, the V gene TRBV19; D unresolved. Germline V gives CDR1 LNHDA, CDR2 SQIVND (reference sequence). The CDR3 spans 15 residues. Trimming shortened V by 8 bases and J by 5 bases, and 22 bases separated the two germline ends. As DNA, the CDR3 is TGTGCCAGTGCCCCAATTGACCATCGCCCCCACGAGCAGTACTTC. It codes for CASAPIDHRPHEQYF. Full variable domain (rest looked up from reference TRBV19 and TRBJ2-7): DGGITQSPKYLFRKEGQNVTLSCEQNLNHDAMYWYRQDPGQGLRLIYYSQIVNDFQKGDIAEGYSVSREKKESFPLTVTSAQKNPTAFYLCASAPIDHRPHEQYFGPGTRLTVT.

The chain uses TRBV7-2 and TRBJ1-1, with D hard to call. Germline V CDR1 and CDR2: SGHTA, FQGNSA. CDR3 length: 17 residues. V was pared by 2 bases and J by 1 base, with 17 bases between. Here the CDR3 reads CASSLSGLGWENTEAFF. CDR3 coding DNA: TGTGCCAGCAGCTTAAGCGGTCTGGGATGGGAGAACACTGAAGCTTTCTTT.